This T cell receptor (beta chain) was sequenced for a study of blood T cell repertoires in COVID-19. CDR3 length: 17 amino acids. V lost 1 base, J lost 3 bases, and 19 bases lay in between. The germline gives CDR1 SGHDT, CDR2 YYEEEE. Repertoires were generated with immunoSEQ multiplex PCR, while TCRdb's copy carries only in-frame clones and drops some. The sample consists of roughly 150,000 clones, 65% to 85% of them appearing once. This clone came up once. The clonotype comes from a woman of 80 years or more with acute or convalescent COVID-19. V and J are TRBV5-6 and TRBJ2-5, with a tentative D call TRBD2 (6 bases). Sequencing was performed on peripheral blood. The CDR3 reads CASSLSGEGREKETQYF. In DNA, the CDR3 is TGTGCCAGCAGCTTGTCTGGGGAAGGACGGGAGAAAGAGACCCAGTACTTC.